By share, the clone carrying this T cell receptor (delta chain) counts as large. This same CDR3 is encoded by further DNA sequences in the sample. These data belong to a study of gamma-delta chains in newborns, infants, children. As for the study in general: Innate gammadelta T cells reportedly expand polyclonally right after birth, driven by microbial exposure, per the title.

TCRdb reanalysed the reads with CATT. The sample consists of about 4,900 delta-chain clones, roughly 3.9% of them appearing once. CDR1 GEAIGNYY and CDR2 EKD come from the germline V gene. The length of the CDR3 is 17 residues. Trimming cost V 2 bases and J 3 bases; bases outside gene matches: 2. This clonotype originated in a child who was a newborn, infant or young child, either healthy, febrile or measles-vaccinated (not recorded which). V and J are TRDV2 and TRDJ3; 11 nucleotides align to TRDD3. The sample taken for sequencing was blood. The CDR3 sequence is CACDSTGGYWDTRQMFF. Here the CDR3 DNA reads TGTGCCTGTGACAGTACTGGGGGATACTGGGACACCCGACAGATGTTTTTC.